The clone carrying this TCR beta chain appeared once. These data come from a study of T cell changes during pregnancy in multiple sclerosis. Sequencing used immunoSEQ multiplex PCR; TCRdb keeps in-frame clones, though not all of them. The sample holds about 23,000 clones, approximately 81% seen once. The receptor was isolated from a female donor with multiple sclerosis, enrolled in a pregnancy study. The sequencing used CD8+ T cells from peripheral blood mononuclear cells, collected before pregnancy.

CDR3 loop: CASSPFDRPPYEQYF. DNA for the CDR3: TGTGCCAGCAGCCCCTTTGACAGGCCGCCCTACGAGCAGTACTTC. This chain joins TRBV9 and TRBJ2-7; TRBD1 might be the D (6 bases). The germline gives CDR1 SGDLS, CDR2 YYNGEE. This CDR3 spans 15 amino acids. Trimming took 4 bases from V and 2 from J, leaving 16 bases between them.